This T cell receptor (beta chain) derives from a study of cytomegalovirus exposure and HLA in healthy donors. Study overall: In a later analysis, the roughly 130 validation repertoires were reported to have used the same platform as the 600 to 700 first-cohort repertoires.

The CDR3 spans 15 residues. Deletions cut 1 base from V and 4 bases from J, with 10 bases between. Germline-derived CDR1 and CDR2 are ENHRY and SYGVKD. Findings of the study overall: Reportedly, cytomegalovirus status was diagnosed with high sensitivity and specificity.

The table came from immunoSEQ multiplex PCR; TCRdb's copy has only in-frame clones and leaves some out. The data show roughly 200,000 clones, with about 81% seen just once and 1% to 1.5% held by the top ten. This clone was recorded a few times. The antigen remains undetermined. The receptor was derived from a woman in her 30s in good health and CMV-seronegative. The chain carries TRBV10-3 and TRBJ2-2; D is perhaps TRBD1 (5 bases). The material sequenced was PBMCs. CDR3 sequence reads: CAISEYRTTTGELFF. The CDR3 DNA follows: TGTGCCATCAGTGAGTATAGGACAACCACCGGGGAGCTGTTTTTT.